These 18 T cell receptor beta chains were all obtained from the same sample, sequenced in a study of shared clonotypes between healthy human individuals. Profiling relied on immunoSEQ multiplex PCR, and the TCRdb table lists in-frame clones only, not all of them. The data contain a few million clones, more than 80% of them singletons. Input material: naive CD4+ T cells sorted from blood. Subset described: CD45RA+ positively selected. Receptors were obtained from a man younger than 35 in good health.

This chain joins TRBV18 and TRBJ2-5; tentative D call: TRBD2 (5 bases). Germline lookup yields CDR1 KGHSH and CDR2 LQKENI. This CDR3 region has 13 residues. V dropped 8 bases and J dropped 5 bases, with 15 bases sitting between them. DNA of the CDR3: TGTGCCAGCCACCAGACCCGCGGGGAGACCCAGTACTTC. This translates into CASHQTRGETQYF.

The chain uses TRBV9 and TRBJ1-2, with D uncertain. Germline-derived CDR1 and CDR2 are SGDLS and YYNGEE. Between the trimmed V and J ends, which lost 4 bases and 3 bases, there was a span of 16 bases. The CDR3 length is 15 residues. In DNA form, the CDR3 reads TGTGCCAGCAGCCCGTGGGCGGCAGGTGACTATGGCTACACCTTC. Translation gives CASSPWAAGDYGYTF.

This clone was seen only once. This chain uses TRBV19 with TRBJ2-5; TRBD1 aligns across 11 bases. Germline V gene sequence: CDR1 LNHDA, CDR2 SQIVND (reference sequence). Germline trimming cut 5 bases from V and 1 base from J; bases unmatched to any gene: 9. The CDR3 has 17 amino acids. Written as DNA, the CDR3 is TGTGCCAGTAGTGGGACAGGGGGACTCCTCATCCAAGAGACCCAGTACTTC. Protein product: CASSGTGGLLIQETQYF.

The genes are TRBV7-2 and TRBJ2-1; D uncertain. This CDR3 region has 15 residues. The V gene's germline CDR1 is SGHTA and CDR2 FQGNSA. The V gene lost 4 bases and the J gene lost 6 bases, with 16 bases spanning the gap. The CDR3 region has the DNA TGTGCCAGCAGCTCCGAAACCCTAGGTCGCAATGAGCAGTTCTTC. It encodes CASSSETLGRNEQFF.

CDR3 protein: CASRFRTGFDSPLHF. The CDR3 DNA reads TGTGCCAGCAGGTTTCGGACAGGGTTTGATTCACCCCTCCACTTT. This chain joins TRBV7-2 and TRBJ1-6, with 8 bases lining up with TRBD1. The CDR3 sequence is 15 residues long. Trimming at V came to 6 bases and at J to 8 bases, leaving 9 bases not matched to a gene. Germline-derived CDR1 and CDR2 are SGHTA and FQGNSA. Drawing the rest from reference TRBV7-2 and TRBJ1-6, the complete variable domain is GAGVSQSPSNKVTEKGKDVELRCDPISGHTALYWYRQSLGQGLEFLIYFQGNSAPDKSGLPSDRFSAERTGGSVSTLTIQRTQQEDSAVYLCASRFRTGFDSPLHFGNGTRLTVT.

CDR3 sequence reads: CASSLWTSADNEQFF. CDR3 nucleotides: TGTGCCAGCAGCCTATGGACTAGCGCCGACAATGAGCAGTTCTTC. The chain links TRBV7-6 to TRBJ2-1; the match to TRBD2 covers 9 bases. Germline CDR1 SGHVS, CDR2 FNYEAQ. The CDR3 length is 15 residues. Losses at the gene ends were 5 bases for V and 5 bases for J; bases not matched to a gene: 7.

This clone was seen a single time. The CDR3 sequence is CASSSLAGEGYEQYF. The CDR3 nucleotides are TGTGCCAGCAGTTCCTTAGCGGGAGAAGGGTACGAGCAGTACTTC. The chain links TRBV6-1 to TRBJ2-7; 9 bases line up with TRBD2. CDR1 is MNHNS, CDR2 SASEGT, per germline. The CDR3 is 15 amino acids. Trimming cost V 5 bases and J 4 bases; bases outside gene matches: 9.

The V and J genes are TRBV27 and TRBJ1-3, with D possibly TRBD1 on 6 matching bases. Germline V gives CDR1 MNHEY, CDR2 SMNVEV (reference sequence). V lost 4 bases and J 3 bases, leaving 16 bases between the germline ends. The length of the CDR3 is 16 residues. Here the CDR3 DNA reads TGTGCCAGCAGTTCGCAAACAGGGTTAGTTGGAAACACCATATATTTT. Translating gives CASSSQTGLVGNTIYF.

Concerning this clone itself: This sample also contains other DNA sequences that code for the same CDR3. This rearrangement joins TRBV5-1 to TRBJ1-4; no firm D call. V lost 0 bases and J 0 bases, leaving 6 bases between the germline ends. The CDR3 is 15 amino acids. Germline V gene data show CDR1 as SGHRS and CDR2 as YFSETQ. The DNA of the CDR3 is TGCGCCAGCAGCTTGGTTGGAGCAACTAATGAAAAACTGTTTTTT. It encodes CASSLVGATNEKLFF. Supplemented by reference TRBV5-1 and TRBJ1-4, the full variable domain reads KAGVTQTPRYLIKTRGQQVTLSCSPISGHRSVSWYQQTPGQGLQFLFEYFSETQRNKGNFPGRFSGRQFSNSRSEMNVSTLELGDSALYLCASSLVGATNEKLFFGSGTQLSVL.

The J gene is TRBJ1-1, the V gene TRBV6-1; possible D gene TRBD1, 5 bases. The germline V gene has CDR1 MNHNS and CDR2 SASEGT. The CDR3 totals 15 residues. V was shortened by 7 bases and J by 0 bases, with 15 bases between the two germline ends. CDR3 residues: CASNVEGTMNTEAFF. Written as DNA, the CDR3 is TGTGCCAGCAACGTGGAGGGGACCATGAACACTGAAGCTTTCTTT.

The chain couples TRBV2 to TRBJ1-1; 7 positions agree with TRBD1. Per germline, CDR1 SNHLY and CDR2 FYNNEI. The length of the CDR3 is 15 residues. The V gene end was trimmed by 1 base and the J gene end by 0 bases; junction bases not matched to a gene: 2. DNA of the CDR3: TGTGCCAGCAGTGAAGAGGGGGCGGTGAACACTGAAGCTTTCTTT. It translates to CASSEEGAVNTEAFF.

V is TRBV5-4 and J is TRBJ2-3; the match to TRBD2 covers 7 bases. The ends lost 5 bases at V and 4 bases at J; junction bases unmatched: 4. The germline CDR1 and CDR2 sequences are SGHNT and YYREEE (reference sequence). This CDR3 comprises 13 residues. CDR3 loop: CASRGGSPDTQYF. Written as DNA, the CDR3 is TGTGCCAGCAGGGGGGGGTCGCCAGATACGCAGTATTTT.

This chain links TRBV10-2 with TRBJ2-6; TRBD1 matches 9 bases. The CDR3 is 18 amino acids. The trim removed 2 bases at V and 4 bases at J, leaving 9 bases unmatched. Germline CDR1 reads WSHSY; CDR2 reads SAAADI. The CDR3 DNA reads as TGCGCCAGCAGTGAGGACAGGGGGGTTTTCTCCGGGGCCAACGTCCTGACTTTC. It specifies CASSEDRGVFSGANVLTF.

The count of this clone is one. DNA for the CDR3: TGTGCCACCCCTAGCGGGGCCCTGAACACCGGGGAGCTGTTTTTT. It translates to CATPSGALNTGELFF. V usage is TRBV6-1 and J usage is TRBJ2-2, with 9 bases that match TRBD2. This CDR3 has 15 amino acids. Germline assignment: CDR1 MNHNS and CDR2 SASEGT. Trimming took 10 bases from V and 1 from J; bases not matched to a gene: 7.

The chain couples TRBV18 to TRBJ2-7; D is uncertain. Germline V gives CDR1 KGHSH, CDR2 LQKENI. Between the trimmed V and J ends, which lost 2 bases and 3 bases, there was a span of 8 bases. The CDR3 covers 13 residues. The CDR3 bases are TGTGCCAGCTCACCAGCAGTTCACTACGAGCAGTACTTC. This translates into CASSPAVHYEQYF.

The chain joins TRBV30 to TRBJ1-4; the D is unclear. The V gene lost 5 bases and the J gene lost 4 bases, with 11 bases spanning the gap. The germline V gene has CDR1 GTSNPN and CDR2 SVGIG (reference sequence). The CDR3 has 13 residues. Here the CDR3 reads CAWAVPNNEKLFF. As DNA, the CDR3 is TGTGCCTGGGCAGTCCCCAATAATGAAAAACTGTTTTTT.

The chain employs TRBV2 and TRBJ2-7; 8 bases are a match to TRBD2. The V and J ends lost 5 bases and 3 bases, in that order; junction bases with no gene match: 6. Germline V gene lookup returns CDR1 SNHLY and CDR2 FYNNEI. The CDR3 spans 14 residues. The CDR3 region has the DNA TGTGCCAGCAGTCTAGGACTAGCTGGCTACGAGCAGTACTTC. Protein product: CASSLGLAGYEQYF.

V gene TRBV10-1 combines with J gene TRBJ2-1; TRBD2 matches 10 bases. V shed 0 bases and J 7 bases; nucleotides not matched to a gene: 6. Germline V lookup: CDR1 WNHNN, CDR2 SYGVQD (reference sequence). The CDR3 spans 16 residues. CDR3 nucleotides: TGCGCCAGCAGTGAGTCAAGCGGGGGGGCCGATAATGAGCAGTTCTTC. Protein sequence: CASSESSGGADNEQFF.